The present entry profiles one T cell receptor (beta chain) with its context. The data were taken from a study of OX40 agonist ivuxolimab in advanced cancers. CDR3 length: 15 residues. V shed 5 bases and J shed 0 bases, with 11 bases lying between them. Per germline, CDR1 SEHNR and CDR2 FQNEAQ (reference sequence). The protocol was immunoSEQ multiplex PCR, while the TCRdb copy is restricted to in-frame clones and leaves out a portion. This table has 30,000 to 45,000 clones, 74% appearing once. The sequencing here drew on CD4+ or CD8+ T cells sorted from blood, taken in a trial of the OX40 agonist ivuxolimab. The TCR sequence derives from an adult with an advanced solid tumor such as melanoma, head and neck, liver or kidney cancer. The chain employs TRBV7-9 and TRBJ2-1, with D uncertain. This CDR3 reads CASSPPRVSYNEQFF. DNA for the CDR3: TGTGCCAGCAGCCCGCCCAGAGTCTCCTACAATGAGCAGTTCTTC. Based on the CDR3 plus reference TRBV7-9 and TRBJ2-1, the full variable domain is DTGVSQNPRHKITKRGQNVTFRCDPISEHNRLYWYRQTLGQGPEFLTYFQNEAQLEKSRLLSDRFSAERPKGSFSTLEIQRTEQGDSAMYLCASSPPRVSYNEQFFGPGTRLTVL.